These 15 T cell receptor beta chains originate from one sample sequenced in a study of T cell repertoires in cytomegalovirus infection. MiXCR, applied by TCRdb to the reads, yields one record per CDR3 protein. The sample lists approximately 470,000 distinct CDR3 sequences, about two fifths occurring once. These TCRs are of unknown antigen specificity. The input for sequencing was cultured PBMCs, taken from culture after CMV antigen stimulation. These receptors were obtained from a human donor in good health (CMV status not recorded). Some clones in this sample may be carry-over from other donors' samples.

J is TRBJ2-1 and V is TRBV7-9, with TRBD2 matching over 14 bases. Trimming took 11 bases from V and 1 from J; bases not matched to a gene: 10. The V gene's germline CDR1 is SEHNR and CDR2 FQNEAQ (reference sequence). The CDR3 contains 17 residues. The CDR3 protein is CAGATSGGAGSYNEQFF. In DNA, the CDR3 is TGTGCCGGGGCGACTAGCGGGGGGGCCGGGTCCTACAATGAGCAGTTCTTC.

The V gene is TRBV19, the J gene TRBJ1-5; D possibly corresponds to TRBD1 (6 bases). Germline CDR1 and CDR2: LNHDA and SQIVND (reference sequence). Between the trimmed V and J ends, which lost 6 bases and 6 bases, there was a span of 15 bases. CDR3 size: 14 residues. Here the CDR3 reads CASRDQGFRQPQHF. CDR3 coding DNA: TGTGCCAGTAGAGACCAGGGGTTTCGTCAGCCCCAGCATTTT.

In its sample, this clonotype was seen a few times. The chain employs TRBV7-8 and TRBJ2-2; the D is unclear. Germline V gene sequence: CDR1 SGHVS, CDR2 FQNEAQ. Trimming took off 5 bases at V and 8 bases at J, with 15 bases between the two ends. CDR3 size: 14 residues. The CDR3 loop is CASSPHRGRGELFF. The CDR3 DNA is TGTGCCAGCAGCCCCCACAGAGGACGGGGGGAGCTGTTTTTT.

The chain links TRBV7-2 to TRBJ2-5; D call uncertain. This CDR3 contains 14 residues. With 1 base removed from V and 2 bases from J, the gap between germline ends came to 8 bases. CDR1 SGHTA and CDR2 FQGNSA come from the germline V gene. As DNA, the CDR3 is TGTGCCAGCAGCTTAGTTGGCTGGCAAGAGACCCAGTACTTC. Amino acids: CASSLVGWQETQYF.

V usage is TRBV4-1 and J usage is TRBJ1-2, with D possibly matching TRBD1 (5 bases). V was clipped by 4 bases and J by 4 bases, with 19 bases between them. The CDR3 runs 16 residues. Germline CDR1 MGHRA, CDR2 YSYEKL. Here the CDR3 DNA reads TGCGCCAGCAGCCCCAAACCGGGACCAGGAGTCTATGGCTACACCTTC. It encodes CASSPKPGPGVYGYTF.

This clonotype was recorded once. The chain carries TRBV5-4 and TRBJ2-3; maybe TRBD1 (6 bases). V lost 4 bases and J lost 2, with 14 bases in between. The CDR3 runs 15 residues. Germline loops: CDR1 SGHNT, CDR2 YYREEE (reference sequence). The CDR3: CASSRTAPNTDTQYF. CDR3 DNA sequence: TGTGCCAGCAGCCGGACAGCTCCGAACACAGATACGCAGTATTTT.

The rearrangement joins TRBV7-2 to TRBJ1-2; D might be TRBD1 (5 bases). Deletions cut 1 base from V and 5 bases from J, with 14 bases between. The CDR3 contains 15 residues. Germline V CDR1 and CDR2: SGHTA, FQGNSA. CDR3 DNA: TGTGCCAGCAGCTTAGTGGCAGGGAAGGAATATGGCTACACCTTC. Translation gives CASSLVAGKEYGYTF.

This sequence joins TRBV7-2 and TRBJ1-5, with D unresolved. Germline CDR1 is SGHTA and CDR2 is FQGNSA. This CDR3 spans 16 amino acids. Deletions cut 2 bases from V and 5 bases from J, with 16 bases between. CDR3 in DNA: TGTGCCAGCAGCTTATCCCTCGGGGAAATGGATCAGCCCCAGCATTTT. The encoded protein is CASSLSLGEMDQPQHF.

The sample holds one count of this clonotype. V gene TRBV5-1 combines with J gene TRBJ2-1, with TRBD1 identical over 10 bases. The V segment lost 4 bases and the J segment 6 bases; nucleotides outside the gene matches: 7. The V gene's germline CDR1 is SGHRS and CDR2 YFSETQ. This CDR3 spans 15 amino acids. The DNA of the CDR3 is TGCGCCAGCAGCGCAGGGACAGGGGCCACCAATGAGCAGTTCTTC. It translates to CASSAGTGATNEQFF.

Only a few counts were recorded for this clonotype. The chain carries TRBV7-6 and TRBJ2-5; no reliable D call. Per germline, CDR1 SGHVS and CDR2 FNYEAQ. V was clipped by 1 base and J by 3 bases, with 9 bases between them. This CDR3 region has 14 residues. CDR3 in DNA: TGTGCCAGCAGCTTAGTGCGCAGCGAAGAGACCCAGTACTTC. This gives the protein CASSLVRSEETQYF.

The rearrangement uses TRBV4-2 and TRBJ1-4; 8 positions match TRBD1. From germline, CDR1 is LGHNA and CDR2 YNFKEQ. The CDR3 is 18 amino acids. The ends lost 1 base at V and 0 bases at J; junction bases unmatched: 7. CDR3: CASSQVRAGGPTNEKLFF. CDR3 DNA sequence: TGTGCCAGCAGCCAAGTGAGGGCAGGGGGCCCAACTAATGAAAAACTGTTTTTT.

This rearrangement joins TRBV6-6 to TRBJ1-5; 10 bases align to TRBD1. This CDR3 is built from 14 residues. The V gene end was trimmed by 7 bases and the J gene end by 5 bases; junction bases not matched to a gene: 5. Germline CDR1 is MNHNY and CDR2 is SVGAGI (reference sequence). CDR3 DNA sequence: TGTGCCAGCACTCCGGGACAGGGGTATCAGCCCCAGCATTTT. Its translation: CASTPGQGYQPQHF.

The rearrangement joins TRBV6-2 or TRBV6-3 to TRBJ2-7, with a weak D call TRBD2 (5 bases). The V end was cut by 4 bases, the J end by 3 bases, with 22 bases between. Germline CDR1 and CDR2: MNHEY and SVGEGT. CDR3 size: 17 residues. CDR3: CASSSILSVAGLYEQYF. The DNA for the CDR3 is TGTGCCAGCAGTTCCATCTTGTCCGTCGCGGGCCTCTACGAGCAGTACTTC.

J is TRBJ2-1 and V is TRBV4-3, with 13 nucleotides matching TRBD2. V trimming: 4 bases; J trimming: 6 bases; junction bases outside the gene matches: 3. The CDR3 spans 15 residues. CDR1 and CDR2 from the germline V gene are LGHNA and YSLEER. The DNA of the CDR3 is TGCGCCAGCAGCCGCGGGACTAGCGGGATCAATGAGCAGTTCTTC. It yields the protein CASSRGTSGINEQFF.

J is TRBJ1-3 and V is TRBV15; unclear D gene. This CDR3 has 15 residues. The germline CDR1 and CDR2 sequences are LNHNV and YYDKDF (reference sequence). Deletions cut 2 bases from V and 0 bases from J, with 8 bases between. The CDR3 is CATSRTRSSGNTIYF. CDR3 DNA: TGTGCCACCAGCAGAACCCGATCCTCTGGAAACACCATATATTTT. Looking up the rest from reference TRBV15 and TRBJ1-3 gives the full variable domain: DAMVIQNPRYQVTQFGKPVTLSCSQTLNHNVMYWYQQKSSQAPKLLFHYYDKDFNNEADTPDNFQSRRPNTSFCFLDIRSPGLGDTAMYLCATSRTRSSGNTIYFGEGSWLTVV.